Listed below are T cell receptor beta chains from one sample, sequenced in a study of cytomegalovirus exposure and HLA in healthy donors. Some clones are missing from TCRdb's copy, which holds only in-frame ones; the method was immunoSEQ multiplex PCR. The sample contains 120,000 to 150,000 clones, about 73% of which appear only once. The source material was PBMCs. These receptors all stem from a man between 40 and 49 years old in good health and CMV-seropositive. CDR3s include the opening cysteine and the closing phenylalanine or tryptophan. Each record gives: clone size, J gene, V gene, CDR3 protein. Clone size is shown for a subset of rows, as once, few, many or a class of expanded clone.

size: once; J: TRBJ1-1; V: TRBV6-1; CDR3: CASTYAGGGTEAFF
size: .; J: TRBJ2-1; V: TRBV2; CDR3: CASSEAERELDEQFF
size: .; J: TRBJ2-5; V: TRBV30; CDR3: CAWGMTGYSGETQYF
size: .; J: TRBJ1-2; V: TRBV5-6; CDR3: CASSLNSLGYGYTF
size: .; J: TRBJ2-2; V: TRBV5-1; CDR3: CASSLSRVDYTGELFF
size: .; J: TRBJ2-5; V: TRBV7-2; CDR3: CASSLIGLAGKETQYF
size: once; J: TRBJ2-1; V: TRBV4-3; CDR3: CASSQDPPGTATYNEQFF
size: .; J: TRBJ2-3; V: TRBV19; CDR3: CASEQRTGGGTDTQYF
size: once; J: TRBJ1-6; V: TRBV6-1; CDR3: CASSSDIDNSPLHF
size: few; J: TRBJ1-3; V: TRBV4-3; CDR3: CASSQDPGITGNTIYF
size: .; J: TRBJ2-4; V: TRBV11-2; CDR3: CASSLDGAPVGDIQYF
size: few; J: TRBJ2-1; V: TRBV15; CDR3: CATSRELDTASYNEQFF
size: .; J: TRBJ2-7; V: TRBV5-4; CDR3: CASSFEFGGRAYEQYF
size: few; J: TRBJ2-7; V: TRBV29-1; CDR3: CSARTGAAYEQYF
size: .; J: TRBJ2-3; V: TRBV5-8; CDR3: CASSFTGPTDTQYF
size: .; J: TRBJ2-7; V: TRBV7-8; CDR3: CATSWAGNYEQYF
size: .; J: TRBJ2-5; V: TRBV6-5; CDR3: CASSYGLPQETQYF
size: once; J: TRBJ2-5; V: TRBV7-3; CDR3: CASSLLWTADQETQYF
size: .; J: TRBJ2-1; V: TRBV6-5; CDR3: CASRTGRSYNEQFF
size: .; J: TRBJ2-3; V: TRBV29-1; CDR3: CSVEGLQGSDTQYF
size: .; J: TRBJ1-1; V: TRBV4-1; CDR3: CASSQDDGSTEAFF
size: .; J: TRBJ2-1; V: TRBV11-2; CDR3: CASSFPPRLAGGRMDEQFF
size: .; J: TRBJ2-7; V: TRBV27; CDR3: CASSSWTSGYEQYF
size: .; J: TRBJ1-5; V: TRBV2; CDR3: CASSEETGGNQPQHF
size: once; J: TRBJ2-1; V: TRBV5-1; CDR3: CASSGGDRWRVGEQFF
size: .; J: TRBJ1-6; V: TRBV5-5; CDR3: CASSSTQGPYNSPLHF
size: .; J: TRBJ1-2; V: TRBV19; CDR3: CASSFDRARDGYTF
size: .; J: TRBJ1-5; V: TRBV10-3; CDR3: CAIGRQDSNQPQHF
size: .; J: TRBJ1-2; V: TRBV7-2; CDR3: CASSPIRDSFNYGYTF
size: .; J: TRBJ2-1; V: TRBV7-6; CDR3: CASSHGPSSYNEQFF
size: .; J: TRBJ2-3; V: TRBV9; CDR3: CASSVASGTDTQYF
size: .; J: TRBJ1-1; V: TRBV2; CDR3: CASTVGQGANTEAFF
size: .; J: TRBJ1-1; V: TRBV11-2; CDR3: CASRQDRGTEAFF
size: .; J: TRBJ2-5; V: TRBV5-8; CDR3: CASSLTQIQETQYF
size: .; J: TRBJ2-1; V: TRBV18; CDR3: CASSPVSESYNEQFF
size: .; J: TRBJ2-6; V: TRBV19; CDR3: CASRMKSGQGSLSGANVLTF
size: .; J: TRBJ2-1; V: TRBV7-3; CDR3: CASSPAGGTFNEQFF
size: .; J: TRBJ2-7; V: TRBV18; CDR3: CASSPPGGRYEQYF
size: .; J: TRBJ1-2; V: TRBV18; CDR3: CASSPDSSYGYTF
size: .; J: TRBJ1-4; V: TRBV5-1; CDR3: CASSFSGQEGEKLFF